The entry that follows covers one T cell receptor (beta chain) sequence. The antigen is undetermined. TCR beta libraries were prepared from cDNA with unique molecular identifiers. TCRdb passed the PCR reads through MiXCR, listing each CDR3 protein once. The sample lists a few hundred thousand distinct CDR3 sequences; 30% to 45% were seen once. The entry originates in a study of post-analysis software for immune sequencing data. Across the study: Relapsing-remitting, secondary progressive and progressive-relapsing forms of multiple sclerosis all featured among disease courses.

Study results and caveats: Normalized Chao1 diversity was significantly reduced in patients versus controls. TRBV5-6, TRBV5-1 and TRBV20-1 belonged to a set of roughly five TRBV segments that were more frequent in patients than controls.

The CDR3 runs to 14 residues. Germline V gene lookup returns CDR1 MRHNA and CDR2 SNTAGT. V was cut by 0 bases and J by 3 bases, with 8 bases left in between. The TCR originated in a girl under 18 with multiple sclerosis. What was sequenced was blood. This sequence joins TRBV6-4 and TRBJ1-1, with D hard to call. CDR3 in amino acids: CASSDSSGDTEAFF. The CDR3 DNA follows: TGTGCCAGCAGTGACTCGTCAGGAGACACTGAAGCTTTCTTT.